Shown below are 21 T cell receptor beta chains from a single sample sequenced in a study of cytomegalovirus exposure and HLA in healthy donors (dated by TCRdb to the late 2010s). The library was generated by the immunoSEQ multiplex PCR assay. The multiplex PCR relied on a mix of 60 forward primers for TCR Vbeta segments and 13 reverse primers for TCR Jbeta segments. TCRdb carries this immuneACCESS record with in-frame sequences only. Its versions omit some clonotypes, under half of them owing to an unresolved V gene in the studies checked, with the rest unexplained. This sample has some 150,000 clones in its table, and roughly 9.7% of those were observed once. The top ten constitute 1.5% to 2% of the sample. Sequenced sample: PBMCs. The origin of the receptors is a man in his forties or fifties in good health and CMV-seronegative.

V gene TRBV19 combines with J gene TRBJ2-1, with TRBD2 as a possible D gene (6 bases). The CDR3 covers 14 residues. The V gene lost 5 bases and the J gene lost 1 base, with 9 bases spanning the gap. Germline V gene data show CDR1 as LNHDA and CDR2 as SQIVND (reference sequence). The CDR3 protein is CASSAGGSYNEQFF. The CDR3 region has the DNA TGTGCCAGTAGTGCCGGGGGTTCCTACAATGAGCAGTTCTTC.

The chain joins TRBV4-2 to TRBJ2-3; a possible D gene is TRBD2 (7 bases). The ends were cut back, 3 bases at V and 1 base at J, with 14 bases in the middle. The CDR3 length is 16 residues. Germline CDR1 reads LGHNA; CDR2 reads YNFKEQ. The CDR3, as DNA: TGTGCCAGCAGCCACTTGCGGGGGCTAGGCACAGATACGCAGTATTTT. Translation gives CASSHLRGLGTDTQYF.

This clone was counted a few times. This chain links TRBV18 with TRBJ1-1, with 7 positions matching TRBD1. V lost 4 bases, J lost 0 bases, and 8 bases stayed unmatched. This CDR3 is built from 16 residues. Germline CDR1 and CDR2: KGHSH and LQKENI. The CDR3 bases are TGTGCCAGCTCACTATCCGGGACAGTCATGAACACTGAAGCTTTCTTT. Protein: CASSLSGTVMNTEAFF.

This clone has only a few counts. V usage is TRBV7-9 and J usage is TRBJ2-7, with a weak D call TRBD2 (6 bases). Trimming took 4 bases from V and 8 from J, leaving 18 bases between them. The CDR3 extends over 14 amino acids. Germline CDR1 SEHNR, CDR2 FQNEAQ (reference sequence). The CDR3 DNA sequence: TGTGCCAGCAGCTCCGAAAGGGAGGCGGCTAAGCAGTACTTC. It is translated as CASSSEREAAKQYF.

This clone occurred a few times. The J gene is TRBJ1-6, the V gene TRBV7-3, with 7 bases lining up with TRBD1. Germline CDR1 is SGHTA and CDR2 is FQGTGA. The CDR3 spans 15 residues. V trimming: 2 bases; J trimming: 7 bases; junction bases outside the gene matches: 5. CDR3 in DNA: TGTGCCAGCAGCTTAGACAGAGGGGGCAATTCACCCCTCCACTTT. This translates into CASSLDRGGNSPLHF.

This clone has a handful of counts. In nucleotides, the CDR3 is TGTGCCAGCAGAAAAGCAGGGTCTGGCGAGCAGTACTTC. Translation gives CASRKAGSGEQYF. The chain joins TRBV5-4 to TRBJ2-7, with TRBD1 as a possible D gene (5 bases). Germline CDR1 SGHNT, CDR2 YYREEE (reference sequence). The V end lost 5 bases, the J end lost 6 bases, and 15 bases lay between the germline ends. This CDR3 has 13 amino acids.

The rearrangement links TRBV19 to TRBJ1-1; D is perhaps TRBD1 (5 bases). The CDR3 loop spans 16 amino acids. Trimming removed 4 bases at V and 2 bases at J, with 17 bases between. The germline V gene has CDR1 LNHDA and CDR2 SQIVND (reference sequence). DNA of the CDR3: TGTGCCAGTAGTAGTCCATTGGGGCGGAGCAACACTGAAGCTTTCTTT. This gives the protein CASSSPLGRSNTEAFF.

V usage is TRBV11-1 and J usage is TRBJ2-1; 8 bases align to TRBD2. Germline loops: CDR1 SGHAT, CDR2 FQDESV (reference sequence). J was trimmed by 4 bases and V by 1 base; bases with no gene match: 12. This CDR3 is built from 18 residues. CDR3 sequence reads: CASSLELVSAGGYNEQFF. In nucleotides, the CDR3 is TGTGCCAGCAGCTTAGAATTAGTGTCGGCGGGAGGTTACAATGAGCAGTTCTTC.

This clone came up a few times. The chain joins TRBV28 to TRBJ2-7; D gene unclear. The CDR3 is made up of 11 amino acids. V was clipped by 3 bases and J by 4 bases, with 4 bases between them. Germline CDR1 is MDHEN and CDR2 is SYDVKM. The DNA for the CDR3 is TGTGCCAGCAGTTTTACTTACGAGCAGTACTTC. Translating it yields CASSFTYEQYF.

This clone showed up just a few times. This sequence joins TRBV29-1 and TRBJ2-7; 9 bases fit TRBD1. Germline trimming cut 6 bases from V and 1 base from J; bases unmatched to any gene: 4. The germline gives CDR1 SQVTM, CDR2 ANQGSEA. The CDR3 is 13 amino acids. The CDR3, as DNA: TGCAGCGTGGGGGACAGGGTTTCCTACGAGCAGTACTTC. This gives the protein CSVGDRVSYEQYF.

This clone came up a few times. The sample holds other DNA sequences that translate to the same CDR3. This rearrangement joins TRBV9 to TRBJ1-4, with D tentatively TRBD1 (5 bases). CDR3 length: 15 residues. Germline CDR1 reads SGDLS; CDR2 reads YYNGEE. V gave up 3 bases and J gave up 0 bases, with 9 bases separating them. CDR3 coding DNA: TGTGCCAGCAGCGCCGGGGGTGCAACTAATGAAAAACTGTTTTTT. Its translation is CASSAGGATNEKLFF. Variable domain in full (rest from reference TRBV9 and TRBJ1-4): DSGVTQTPKHLITATGQRVTLRCSPRSGDLSVYWYQQSLDQGLQFLIQYYNGEERAKGNILERFSAQQFPDLHSELNLSSLELGDSALYFCASSAGGATNEKLFFGSGTQLSVL.

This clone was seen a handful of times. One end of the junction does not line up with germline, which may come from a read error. The CDR3 region has the DNA TGTGCCTGGATCAGGGATAACAATGGCTACACCTTC. It specifies CAWIRDNNGYTF. The genes are TRBV30 and TRBJ1-2; tentatively, D is TRBD1 (5 bases). Germline V gene sequence: CDR1 GTSNPN, CDR2 SVGIG (reference sequence). The length of the CDR3 is 12 residues.

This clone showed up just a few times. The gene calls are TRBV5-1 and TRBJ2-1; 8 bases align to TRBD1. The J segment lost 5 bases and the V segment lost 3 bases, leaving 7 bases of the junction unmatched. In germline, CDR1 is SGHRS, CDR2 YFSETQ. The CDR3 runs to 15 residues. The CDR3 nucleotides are TGCGCCAGCAGCTCCAGACAGGGGTCAGACAATGAGCAGTTCTTC. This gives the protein CASSSRQGSDNEQFF.

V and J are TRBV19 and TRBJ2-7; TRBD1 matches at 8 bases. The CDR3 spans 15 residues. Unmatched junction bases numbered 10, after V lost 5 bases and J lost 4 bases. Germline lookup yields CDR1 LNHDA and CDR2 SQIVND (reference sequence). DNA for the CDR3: TGTGCCAGTAGTGGAAGGACAGGGTTGGGTTACGAGCAGTACTTC. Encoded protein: CASSGRTGLGYEQYF.

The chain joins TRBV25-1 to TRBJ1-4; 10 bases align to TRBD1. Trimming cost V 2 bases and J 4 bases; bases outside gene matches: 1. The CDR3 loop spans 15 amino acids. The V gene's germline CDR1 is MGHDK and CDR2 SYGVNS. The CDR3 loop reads CASSERDRGNEKLFF. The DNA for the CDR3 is TGTGCCAGCAGTGAAAGGGACAGGGGTAATGAAAAACTGTTTTTT. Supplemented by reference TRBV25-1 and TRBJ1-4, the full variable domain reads EADIYQTPRYLVIGTGKKITLECSQTMGHDKMYWYQQDPGMELHLIHYSYGVNSTEKGDLSSESTVSRIRTEHFPLTLESARPSHTSQYLCASSERDRGNEKLFFGSGTQLSVL.

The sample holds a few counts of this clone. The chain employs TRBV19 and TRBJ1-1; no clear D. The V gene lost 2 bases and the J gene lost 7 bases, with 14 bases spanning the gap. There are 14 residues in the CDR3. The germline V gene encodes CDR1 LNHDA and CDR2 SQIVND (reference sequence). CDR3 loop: CASSIHGQEGEAFF. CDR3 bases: TGTGCCAGTAGTATACACGGGCAGGAGGGTGAAGCTTTCTTT. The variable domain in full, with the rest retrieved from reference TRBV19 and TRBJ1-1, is DGGITQSPKYLFRKEGQNVTLSCEQNLNHDAMYWYRQDPGQGLRLIYYSQIVNDFQKGDIAEGYSVSREKKESFPLTVTSAQKNPTAFYLCASSIHGQEGEAFFGQGTRLTVV.

CDR3 nucleotide sequence: TGTGCCAGCCGACAATTAGGTCGGACAACTGAAGCTTTCTTT. Protein sequence: CASRQLGRTTEAFF. The J gene is TRBJ1-1, the V gene TRBV28; tentatively, D is TRBD1 (5 bases). Per germline, CDR1 MDHEN and CDR2 SYDVKM. Trimming pared 8 bases from V and 5 bases from J, leaving 18 bases between. This CDR3 is 14 amino acids long. The full variable domain, rest sourced from reference TRBV28 and TRBJ1-1, is DVKVTQSSRYLVKRTGEKVFLECVQDMDHENMFWYRQDPGLGLRLIYFSYDVKMKEKGDIPEGYSVSREKKERFSLILESASTNQTSMYLCASRQLGRTTEAFFGQGTRLTVV.

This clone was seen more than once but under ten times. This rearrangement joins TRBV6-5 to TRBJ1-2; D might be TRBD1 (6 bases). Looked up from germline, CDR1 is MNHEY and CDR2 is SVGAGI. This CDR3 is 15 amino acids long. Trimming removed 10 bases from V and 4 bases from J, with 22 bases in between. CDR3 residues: CATFTGGARSYGYTF. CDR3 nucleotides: TGTGCCACTTTCACCGGGGGGGCGAGGAGCTATGGCTACACCTTC.

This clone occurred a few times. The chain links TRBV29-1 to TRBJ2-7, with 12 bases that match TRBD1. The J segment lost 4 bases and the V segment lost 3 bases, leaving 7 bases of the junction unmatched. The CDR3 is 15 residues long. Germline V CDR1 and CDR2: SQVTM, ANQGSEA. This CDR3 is CSVEGGTGGAYEQYF. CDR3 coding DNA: TGCAGCGTTGAGGGGGGGACAGGGGGCGCATACGAGCAGTACTTC.

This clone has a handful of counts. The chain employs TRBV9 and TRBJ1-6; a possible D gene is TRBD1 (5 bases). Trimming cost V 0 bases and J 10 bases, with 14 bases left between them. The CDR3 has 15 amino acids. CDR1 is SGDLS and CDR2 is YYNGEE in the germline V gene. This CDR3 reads CASSVVGGEGSPLHF. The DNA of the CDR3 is TGTGCCAGCAGCGTAGTCGGAGGGGAGGGGTCACCCCTCCACTTT.

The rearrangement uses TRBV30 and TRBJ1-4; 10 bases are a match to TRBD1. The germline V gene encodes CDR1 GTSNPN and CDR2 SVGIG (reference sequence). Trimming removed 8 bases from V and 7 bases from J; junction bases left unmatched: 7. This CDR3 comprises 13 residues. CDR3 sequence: CAGDRGRGEKLFF. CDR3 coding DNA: TGTGCCGGAGACAGGGGGCGAGGTGAAAAACTGTTTTTT.